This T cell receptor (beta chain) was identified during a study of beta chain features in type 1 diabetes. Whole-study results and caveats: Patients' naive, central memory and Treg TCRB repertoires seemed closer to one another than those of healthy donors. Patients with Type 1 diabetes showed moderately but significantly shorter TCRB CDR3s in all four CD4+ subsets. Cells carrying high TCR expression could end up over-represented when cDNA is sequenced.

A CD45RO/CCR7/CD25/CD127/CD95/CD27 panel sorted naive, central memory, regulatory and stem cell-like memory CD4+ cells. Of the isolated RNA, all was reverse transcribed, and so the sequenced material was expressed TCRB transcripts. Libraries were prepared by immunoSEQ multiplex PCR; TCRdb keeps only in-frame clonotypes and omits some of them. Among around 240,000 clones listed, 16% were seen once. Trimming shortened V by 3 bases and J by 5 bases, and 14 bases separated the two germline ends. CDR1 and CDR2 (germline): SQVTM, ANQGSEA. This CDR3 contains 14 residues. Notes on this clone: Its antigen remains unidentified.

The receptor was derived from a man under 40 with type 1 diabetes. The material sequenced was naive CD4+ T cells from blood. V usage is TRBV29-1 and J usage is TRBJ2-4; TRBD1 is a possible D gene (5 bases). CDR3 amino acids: CSVDGHPLENIQYF. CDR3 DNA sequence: TGCAGCGTTGACGGACACCCACTCGAAAACATTCAGTACTTC.